This entry lists 26 T cell receptor beta chains sequenced from one sample in a study of cytomegalovirus exposure and HLA in healthy donors. The PCR made use of 60 Vbeta and 13 Jbeta primers. Some clones are missing from TCRdb's copy, which holds only in-frame ones; the method was immunoSEQ multiplex PCR. The table includes roughly 130,000 clones, 75% to 85% detected once. The sequenced sample was PBMCs. The receptors originated from a man aged 40-49 years in good health and CMV-seronegative.

In DNA, the CDR3 is TGTGCCAGCAGTTTAATCGGGCGGGGGGGCTCCCCAGATACGCAGTATTTT. Protein: CASSLIGRGGSPDTQYF. The chain combines TRBV28 with TRBJ2-3; 9 nucleotides align to TRBD2. V trimming: 2 bases; J trimming: 4 bases; junction bases outside the gene matches: 10. Germline V gives CDR1 MDHEN, CDR2 SYDVKM. The CDR3 runs 17 residues.

This clone showed up just a few times. In the same sample, other DNA sequences code for this CDR3. The chain couples TRBV18 to TRBJ2-5; 8 positions match TRBD1. There are 14 residues in the CDR3. V lost 3 bases, J lost 2 bases, and 2 bases stayed unmatched. From germline, CDR1 is KGHSH and CDR2 LQKENI. DNA for the CDR3: TGTGCCAGCTCACCCGGACAGGGACAAGAGACCCAGTACTTC. It yields the protein CASSPGQGQETQYF.

This chain connects TRBV18 to TRBJ2-7; 7 bases align to TRBD1. The trim removed 1 base at V and 2 bases at J, leaving 17 bases unmatched. Germline V lookup: CDR1 KGHSH, CDR2 LQKENI. This CDR3 is built from 19 residues. In nucleotides, the CDR3 is TGTGCCAGCTCACCACTGGTGTCTCAGGGGGATTTATCCGCCTACGAGCAGTACTTC. Protein sequence: CASSPLVSQGDLSAYEQYF.

The chain recombines TRBV18 with TRBJ1-1; 8 positions agree with TRBD1. Unmatched junction bases numbered 8, after V lost 1 base and J lost 1 base. The CDR3 runs 17 residues. From germline, CDR1 is KGHSH and CDR2 LQKENI. The CDR3 protein is CASSPLAGGVANTEAFF. CDR3 in DNA: TGTGCCAGCTCACCACTTGCAGGGGGCGTTGCGAACACTGAAGCTTTCTTT. Complete variable domain (other parts from reference TRBV18 and TRBJ1-1): NAGVMQNPRHLVRRRGQEARLRCSPMKGHSHVYWYRQLPEEGLKFMVYLQKENIIDESGMPKERFSAEFPKEGPSILRIQQVVRGDSAAYFCASSPLAGGVANTEAFFGQGTRLTVV.

This rearrangement joins TRBV6-5 to TRBJ1-6; TRBD1 might be the D (5 bases). Trimming left V 0 bases short and J 10 bases short, with 13 bases between. Germline V gene lookup returns CDR1 MNHEY and CDR2 SVGAGI. The CDR3 covers 15 residues. In DNA, the CDR3 is TGTGCCAGCAGTTACTCGGGACTCCTGGGGTCACCCCTCCACTTT. Translating gives CASSYSGLLGSPLHF.

This chain uses TRBV7-9 with TRBJ2-7; 10 bases fit TRBD2. J gave up 1 base and V 5 bases, and 5 bases lay outside the gene matches. Germline assignment: CDR1 SEHNR and CDR2 FQNEAQ (reference sequence). The CDR3 extends over 15 amino acids. The CDR3 DNA reads as TGTGCCAGCAGCCCCCAACTAGCGGGGTCCTACGAGCAGTACTTC. The encoded protein is CASSPQLAGSYEQYF.

The genes are TRBV2 and TRBJ2-7; a possible D gene is TRBD2 (6 bases). V dropped 9 bases and J dropped 3 bases, with 18 bases sitting between them. Germline V gene sequence: CDR1 SNHLY, CDR2 FYNNEI. This CDR3 contains 14 residues. As DNA, the CDR3 is TGTGCCAGTCGCAAAGGGAGGACCCTCTACGAGCAGTACTTC. Translated: CASRKGRTLYEQYF.

On this clone: Within the sample, other DNA sequences also encode this same CDR3. CDR3 coding DNA: TGTGCCAGCAGCCAGGGCAGGGGGACAGGAAACACCATATATTTT. Translation: CASSQGRGTGNTIYF. The gene calls are TRBV4-2 and TRBJ1-3; 7 positions match TRBD1. V shed 3 bases and J 4 bases; nucleotides not matched to a gene: 6. Germline CDR1 is LGHNA and CDR2 is YNFKEQ. The CDR3 is 15 amino acids.

The rearrangement uses TRBV7-2 and TRBJ1-2; D perhaps matches TRBD1 (6 bases). Trimming stripped 5 bases from V and 7 bases from J, with 14 bases between. Germline V gives CDR1 SGHTA, CDR2 FQGNSA. This CDR3 is 13 amino acids long. The CDR3 reads CASSPAQGGGYTF. CDR3 nucleotides: TGTGCCAGCAGCCCCGCACAGGGTGGTGGCTACACCTTC.

The V gene is TRBV18, the J gene TRBJ2-3; TRBD2 is a possible D gene (5 bases). Germline V gene lookup returns CDR1 KGHSH and CDR2 LQKENI. V shed 4 bases and J shed 5 bases, with 13 bases lying between them. CDR3 length: 14 amino acids. The CDR3 loop is CASSQTSGEDTQYF. The CDR3 region has the DNA TGTGCCAGCTCACAAACTAGTGGGGAAGATACGCAGTATTTT.

The chain combines TRBV16 with TRBJ1-1, with a possible D match to TRBD1 (5 bases). Deletions cut 6 bases from V and 0 bases from J, with 14 bases between. This CDR3 region has 15 residues. CDR1 and CDR2 (germline): KGHSY, FQNENV. The CDR3 here is CASSTGPFMNTEAFF. The CDR3 DNA reads TGTGCCAGCAGTACAGGACCGTTCATGAACACTGAAGCTTTCTTT.

V is TRBV28 and J is TRBJ2-7; D might be TRBD2 (7 bases). The CDR3 spans 14 residues. V was clipped by 7 bases and J by 3 bases, with 16 bases between them. The germline V gene has CDR1 MDHEN and CDR2 SYDVKM. The CDR3 DNA is TGTGCCAGCATCTACAGGGAGGGTGGCTACGAGCAGTACTTC. This codes for CASIYREGGYEQYF.

V is TRBV30 and J is TRBJ2-3, with 8 bases that match TRBD2. With V trimmed by 0 bases and J by 4 bases, 3 bases remained unmatched. Germline loops: CDR1 GTSNPN, CDR2 SVGIG (reference sequence). The CDR3 is made up of 14 amino acids. The chain's CDR3 is CAWSVLSGADTQYF. As DNA, the CDR3 is TGTGCCTGGAGTGTTCTTAGCGGGGCAGATACGCAGTATTTT.

V is TRBV6-1 and J is TRBJ2-7; a weak D match, TRBD2 (7 bases). CDR3 length equals 13 residues. V was cut by 3 bases and J by 4 bases, with 10 bases left in between. Germline V lookup: CDR1 MNHNS, CDR2 SASEGT. The CDR3 here is CASSDGGRYEQYF. The CDR3 DNA sequence: TGTGCCAGCAGTGACGGGGGGCGGTACGAGCAGTACTTC.

The genes are TRBV9 and TRBJ2-7, with D possibly being TRBD2 (5 bases). Germline loops: CDR1 SGDLS, CDR2 YYNGEE. This CDR3 is built from 14 residues. The V and J ends lost 1 base and 0 bases respectively, with 8 bases between them. CDR3 DNA: TGTGCCAGCAGCGTATCGGGAACCTCCTACGAGCAGTACTTC. Protein sequence: CASSVSGTSYEQYF.

The chain employs TRBV27 and TRBJ1-2; TRBD1 matches at 10 bases. The CDR3 is 14 amino acids. Trimming cost V 6 bases and J 3 bases; bases outside gene matches: 4. Germline V CDR1 and CDR2: MNHEY, SMNVEV (reference sequence). CDR3 protein: CASRLGTGDYGYTF. The DNA for the CDR3 is TGTGCCAGCAGACTGGGGACAGGGGACTATGGCTACACCTTC.

The rearrangement links TRBV10-3 to TRBJ2-7, with D hard to call. V lost 0 bases to trimming and J lost 2 bases, with 8 bases between them. Germline V lookup: CDR1 ENHRY, CDR2 SYGVKD. The CDR3 is 14 residues long. In DNA, the CDR3 is TGTGCCATCAGTGAGTCCCAGGCCCCCTACGAGCAGTACTTC. It translates to CAISESQAPYEQYF.

The V and J genes are TRBV2 and TRBJ2-7; D is perhaps TRBD1 (5 bases). The V and J ends lost 5 bases and 3 bases respectively, with 11 bases between them. From germline, CDR1 is SNHLY and CDR2 FYNNEI. The CDR3 has 13 amino acids. DNA of the CDR3: TGTGCCAGCAGTATCTCAGGGTTCTACGAGCAGTACTTC. The encoded protein is CASSISGFYEQYF. Full variable domain (missing parts from reference TRBV2 and TRBJ2-7): EPEVTQTPSHQVTQMGQEVILRCVPISNHLYFYWYRQILGQKVEFLVSFYNNEISEKSEIFDDQFSVERPDGSNFTLKIRSTKLEDSAMYFCASSISGFYEQYFGPGTRLTVT.

The chain carries TRBV23-1 and TRBJ1-1, with 11 bases aligning to TRBD1. TRBV23-1 is recorded as an ORF, its role being uncertain. The CDR3 extends over 20 amino acids. V gave up 1 base and J gave up 5 bases; unmatched junction bases: 18. The CDR3 DNA reads TGCGCCAGCAGTCAATATTCTCAGGGACAGGGGGGTTGGTTTGGGACTGAAGCTTTCTTT. This gives the protein CASSQYSQGQGGWFGTEAFF.

The V call is TRBV9, the J call TRBJ1-1; the match to TRBD1 covers 7 bases. This CDR3 has 13 amino acids. The V segment lost 3 bases and the J segment 9 bases; nucleotides outside the gene matches: 8. Germline V gene sequence: CDR1 SGDLS, CDR2 YYNGEE. The CDR3 is CASSANWDSQAFF. CDR3 sequence (DNA): TGTGCCAGCAGCGCGAATTGGGACAGCCAAGCTTTCTTT.

This clone was found a few times. The rearrangement links TRBV28 to TRBJ2-1; the D gene is possibly TRBD2 (6 bases). This CDR3 region has 13 residues. Trimming left V 2 bases short and J 6 bases short, with 8 bases between. CDR1 and CDR2 from the germline V gene are MDHEN and SYDVKM. The CDR3 DNA reads TGTGCCAGCAGTTTACAGGGAGGCAATGAGCAGTTCTTC. Translation gives CASSLQGGNEQFF.

The V and J genes are TRBV6-6 and TRBJ2-7; 7 positions agree with TRBD1. Germline V gives CDR1 MNHNY, CDR2 SVGAGI (reference sequence). V shed 6 bases and J 2 bases; nucleotides not matched to a gene: 1. The CDR3 contains 12 residues. The chain's CDR3 is CASSGTAYEQYF. The CDR3, as DNA: TGTGCCAGCAGCGGGACAGCCTACGAGCAGTACTTC.

This clone showed up just once. This chain uses TRBV2 with TRBJ2-5; a possible D gene is TRBD1 (6 bases). Germline CDR1 SNHLY, CDR2 FYNNEI. Trimming stripped 9 bases from V and 5 bases from J, with 19 bases between. The CDR3 is made up of 14 amino acids. CDR3 coding DNA: TGTGCCAGTACTCCAAGGGTGGGGGCGGAGACCCAGTACTTC. Protein product: CASTPRVGAETQYF.

The count of this clone is one. V is TRBV5-1 and J is TRBJ1-4; tentatively, D is TRBD1 (5 bases). The CDR3 totals 16 residues. CDR1 is SGHRS, CDR2 YFSETQ, per germline. V lost 4 bases, J lost 0 bases, and 13 bases lay in between. The CDR3 nucleotides are TGCGCCAGCAGCCTCCGACAGACCGCAACTAATGAAAAACTGTTTTTT. Protein product: CASSLRQTATNEKLFF.

V gene TRBV27 combines with J gene TRBJ1-5; 9 bases fit TRBD1. V was clipped by 2 bases and J by 7 bases; unmatched bases: 9. The CDR3 has 16 amino acids. Germline V gene lookup returns CDR1 MNHEY and CDR2 SMNVEV (reference sequence). The CDR3 DNA reads TGTGCCAGCAGTTTAAATGGGGGACAGGGCGGGCAGCCCCAGCATTTT. Protein: CASSLNGGQGGQPQHF.

The J gene is TRBJ2-6, the V gene TRBV5-1, with D perhaps TRBD2 (6 bases). CDR1 SGHRS and CDR2 YFSETQ come from the germline V gene. V lost 3 bases, J lost 0 bases, and 10 bases lay in between. CDR3 size: 16 residues. The CDR3 coding sequence is TGCGCCAGCAGCTGGGGACTGCTCTCTGGGGCCAACGTCCTGACTTTC. Translation: CASSWGLLSGANVLTF.